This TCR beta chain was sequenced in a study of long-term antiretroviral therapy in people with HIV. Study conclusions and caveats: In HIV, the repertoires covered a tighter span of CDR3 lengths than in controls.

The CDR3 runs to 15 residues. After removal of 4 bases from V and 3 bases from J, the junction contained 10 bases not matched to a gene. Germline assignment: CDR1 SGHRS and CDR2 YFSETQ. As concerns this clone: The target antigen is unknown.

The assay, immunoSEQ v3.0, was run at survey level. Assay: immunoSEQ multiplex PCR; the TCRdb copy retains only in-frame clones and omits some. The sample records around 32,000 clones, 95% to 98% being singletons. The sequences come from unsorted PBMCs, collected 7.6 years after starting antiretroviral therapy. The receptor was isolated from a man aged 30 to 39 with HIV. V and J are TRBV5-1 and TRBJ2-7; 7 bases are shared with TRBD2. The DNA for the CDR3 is TGCGCCAGCAGCGCCCGCCCGCGGGAGATCTACGAGCAGTACTTC. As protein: CASSARPREIYEQYF.